The TCR beta chain under discussion was sequenced for a study of post-analysis software for immune sequencing data. Study at large: Disease trajectories encompassed relapsing-remitting, secondary progressive and progressive-relapsing multiple sclerosis.

Trimming at V came to 5 bases and at J to 6 bases, leaving 9 bases not matched to a gene. The CDR3 spans 14 residues. Germline CDR1 SEHNR, CDR2 FQNEAQ (reference sequence). Study-level points and caveats: For normalized Chao1 diversity, multiple sclerosis patients scored significantly lower than controls did. Strong co-clustering by F measure was evident for samples that had been prepared in the same batch. Controls had lower frequencies than patients of a few TRBV segments, which included TRBV5-6, TRBV5-1 and TRBV20-1.

Turning to this clonotype: The antigen remains undetermined.

Every TCR beta cDNA library bore unique molecular identifiers. The source material, about 0.95 to 10 million T cells, gave rise to 500,000 or so cDNA molecules. TCRdb independently ran MiXCR on the PCR reads; one entry per CDR3 protein. The repertoire holds about 770,000 distinct CDR3 sequences, with 35% to 55% as singletons. This clonotype was sampled from a girl aged 10 to 17 with multiple sclerosis. The material sequenced was blood. The V and J genes are TRBV7-9 and TRBJ1-1; TRBD1 aligns across 7 bases. This chain's CDR3 is CASSPRDSRSEAFF. The CDR3 DNA reads as TGTGCCAGCAGCCCCCGGGACAGTCGATCTGAAGCTTTCTTT.